This T cell receptor (beta chain) was profiled in a study of vaccination and CD4 T cells after COVID-19. Researchers used the Oncomine TCR Beta short-read assay to sequence DNA from cultured CD4+ T cells. Via MiXCR, TCRdb re-called the PCR reads, giving one row per CDR3 protein. The profile shows some 11,000 distinct CDR3 sequences, 40% to 45% of them singletons. As for this clonotype: What it binds is unknown.

The treatment: approximately 9-day PBMC culture with coronavirus spike peptide pools or control peptides (ViraFEST assay). With peptide pools, ViraFEST first expanded antigen-specific T cells and afterwards sequenced their TCRs. Trimming left V 6 bases short and J 9 bases short, with 13 bases between. The CDR3 extends over 12 amino acids. Germline V CDR1 and CDR2: KGHDR, SFDVKD. This chain joins TRBV24-1 and TRBJ2-5; weak D call: TRBD1 (5 bases). Sequencing was performed on cultured CD4+ T cells from blood. This clonotype was obtained from a human donor with COVID-19. The CDR3 reads CATSSNDRSQYF. For the CDR3, the DNA is TGTGCCACCAGTTCGAACGACAGATCCCAGTACTTC.